This T cell receptor (beta chain) was sequenced in a study of blood T cell repertoires in COVID-19. Study as a whole: T cells, B-cell-depleted T cells, or PBMCs provided the cDNA or gDNA that served as material.

CDR3 length equals 15 residues. Per the germline V gene, CDR1 is LGHDT and CDR2 is YNNKEL (reference sequence). Trimming removed 0 bases from V and 4 bases from J, with 12 bases in between. Ages ranged from roughly 18 to 100 years, with residence in approximately 25 US areas. Donors were grouped by their self-reported clinical history. As handled by the study authors: Counts of nucleated cells, estimated from reference gene primer amplification, were obtained. Measured with immunoSEQ multiplex PCR; TCRdb has only the in-frame clones, and not every one. That table gives V, J and clone size, and the DNA gave D and trimming. The repertoire consists of about 180,000 clones, with over 70% occurring once and the leading ten covering roughly an eighth.

The gene calls are TRBV3-1 (or the pseudogene TRBV3-2) and TRBJ1-1; D is uncertain. This receptor was identified in a man aged 60 to 75 who had been exposed to COVID-19. Source material: PBMCs or T cells enriched from blood (not recorded which). CDR3 residues: CASSQDWEVGTEAFF. CDR3 coding DNA: TGTGCCAGCAGCCAAGATTGGGAGGTCGGCACTGAAGCTTTCTTT.